The 20 T cell receptor beta chains listed next were all sequenced from one sample in a study of cytomegalovirus exposure and HLA in healthy donors. The PCR contained 60 Vbeta and 13 Jbeta primers. The table came from immunoSEQ multiplex PCR; TCRdb's copy has only in-frame clones and leaves some out. This table has about 120,000 clones, 83% appearing once. What was sequenced was PBMCs. Source of these receptors: a woman aged 40 to 55 in good health and CMV-seropositive.

The chain recombines TRBV6-5 with TRBJ1-5, with 8 bases lining up with TRBD1. Unmatched junction bases numbered 3, after V lost 5 bases and J lost 0 bases. CDR1 MNHEY and CDR2 SVGAGI come from the germline V gene. This CDR3 spans 15 amino acids. The CDR3, as DNA: TGTGCCAGCAGTGTCACAGGGGGTAGCAATCAGCCCCAGCATTTT. Translating gives CASSVTGGSNQPQHF.

The V and J genes are TRBV6-1 and TRBJ2-7; D is undetermined. Germline V gene data show CDR1 as MNHNS and CDR2 as SASEGT. V was trimmed by 4 bases and J by 7 bases, leaving 23 bases between them. This CDR3 region has 16 residues. CDR3 region: CASSAQRSRLDMEQYF. The CDR3 nucleotides read TGTGCCAGCAGTGCCCAGCGCTCGAGGTTAGATATGGAGCAGTACTTC.

CDR3 sequence: CASSTSRRGGGNTIYF. The CDR3 region has the DNA TGTGCCAGCAGCACGAGTCGTAGGGGAGGTGGAAACACCATATATTTT. V gene TRBV7-8 combines with J gene TRBJ1-3; possibly TRBD1 for D (5 bases). The germline gives CDR1 SGHVS, CDR2 FQNEAQ. The CDR3 consists of 16 residues. Trimming took 5 bases from V and 3 from J, leaving 17 bases between them.

CDR3 DNA sequence: TGTGCCAGCATCCATTCTACCGGGGACACTGAAGCTTTCTTT. Protein: CASIHSTGDTEAFF. V gene TRBV11-2 combines with J gene TRBJ1-1; D unresolved. Per germline, CDR1 SGHAT and CDR2 FQNNGV. V was trimmed by 7 bases and J by 3 bases, leaving 15 bases between them. The length of the CDR3 is 14 residues.

The genes are TRBV5-6 and TRBJ2-7, with TRBD2 matching over 15 bases. J lost 7 bases, V lost 6 bases, and 20 bases had no gene match. The CDR3 covers 19 residues. Germline V gene data show CDR1 as SGHDT and CDR2 as YYEEEE. The CDR3 here is CASNRGGLAGGARGPEQYF. The DNA of the CDR3 is TGTGCCAGCAACCGGGGAGGACTAGCGGGAGGGGCCAGGGGCCCGGAGCAGTACTTC.

CDR3 bases: TGTGCCAGCAGCAAAACAGGGGGGCACACTGAAGCTTTCTTT. Its translation is CASSKTGGHTEAFF. This chain uses TRBV21-1 with TRBJ1-1; the table's D gene call, TRBD1, was not cross checked with the DNA. TRBV21-1 corresponds to a pseudogene. The CDR3 consists of 14 residues.

The V gene is TRBV11-2, the J gene TRBJ1-1, with a weak D call TRBD1 (6 bases). The CDR3 is 13 residues long. Per germline, CDR1 SGHAT and CDR2 FQNNGV. V was pared by 5 bases and J by 5 bases, with 12 bases between. CDR3 region: CASSPHRVTEAFF. In nucleotides, the CDR3 is TGTGCCAGCAGCCCCCACAGGGTAACTGAAGCTTTCTTT. Full variable domain (rest looked up from reference TRBV11-2 and TRBJ1-1): EAGVAQSPRYKIIEKRQSVAFWCNPISGHATLYWYQQILGQGPKLLIQFQNNGVVDDSQLPKDRFSAERLKGVDSTLKIQPAKLEDSAVYLCASSPHRVTEAFFGQGTRLTVV.

The genes are TRBV27 and TRBJ2-7; TRBD1 might be the D (6 bases). CDR3 size: 13 residues. Germline lookup yields CDR1 MNHEY and CDR2 SMNVEV (reference sequence). Trimming removed 5 bases at V and 1 base at J, with 9 bases between. CDR3: CASSPTGSYEQYF. The CDR3, as DNA: TGTGCCAGCAGTCCGACAGGTTCCTACGAGCAGTACTTC.

The rearrangement links TRBV7-6 to TRBJ2-3; 7 nucleotides line up with TRBD2. This CDR3 has 15 amino acids. After removal of 6 bases from V and 2 bases from J, the junction contained 8 bases not matched to a gene. The germline V gene encodes CDR1 SGHVS and CDR2 FNYEAQ. The CDR3 spells CASSTRGEVTDTQYF. The CDR3 region has the DNA TGTGCCAGCAGTACTCGGGGGGAGGTCACAGATACGCAGTATTTT. Complete variable domain (other parts from reference TRBV7-6 and TRBJ2-3): GAGVSQSPRYKVTKRGQDVALRCDPISGHVSLYWYRQALGQGPEFLTYFNYEAQQDKSGLPNDRFSAERPEGSISTLTIQRTEQRDSAMYRCASSTRGEVTDTQYFGPGTRLTVL.

The V and J genes are TRBV7-6 and TRBJ2-7, with 7 bases identical to TRBD2. The CDR3 sequence is 14 residues long. Germline-derived CDR1 and CDR2 are SGHVS and FNYEAQ. Trimming took 0 bases from V and 6 from J; bases not matched to a gene: 5. CDR3 sequence: CASSLAGGPREQYF. CDR3 DNA: TGTGCCAGCAGCTTAGCGGGAGGGCCACGCGAGCAGTACTTC.

The rearrangement links TRBV2 to TRBJ1-5; a weak D match, TRBD1 (5 bases). CDR1 and CDR2 (germline): SNHLY, FYNNEI. Trimming cost V 3 bases and J 6 bases, with 18 bases left between them. The CDR3 has 16 amino acids. CDR3 protein: CASSEGPLRQSQPQHF. CDR3 nucleotide sequence: TGTGCCAGCAGTGAGGGGCCCCTGAGACAAAGTCAGCCCCAGCATTTT.

This chain uses TRBV2 with TRBJ1-4, with 7 bases identical to TRBD1. Germline CDR1 reads SNHLY; CDR2 reads FYNNEI. This CDR3 is 14 amino acids long. V lost 8 bases and J lost 7; bases outside the gene matches: 10. In DNA form, the CDR3 reads TGTGCCAGCTCGGAGACGCAGGGGGTTGAAAAACTGTTTTTT. Translated: CASSETQGVEKLFF.

V usage is TRBV27 and J usage is TRBJ2-2; TRBD1 might be the D (5 bases). This CDR3 is built from 13 residues. V was clipped by 5 bases and J by 3 bases, with 7 bases between them. Germline V gene data show CDR1 as MNHEY and CDR2 as SMNVEV (reference sequence). The CDR3 region is CASSPGYTGELFF. Here the CDR3 DNA reads TGTGCCAGCAGTCCAGGGTACACCGGGGAGCTGTTTTTT.

V and J are TRBV9 and TRBJ2-1; TRBD2 agrees at 7 bases. This CDR3 region has 15 residues. CDR1 SGDLS and CDR2 YYNGEE come from the germline V gene. Unmatched junction bases numbered 8, after V lost 0 bases and J lost 8 bases. The CDR3 loop reads CASSVDVLAADEQFF. The CDR3 DNA sequence: TGTGCCAGCAGCGTAGATGTTCTAGCGGCGGATGAGCAGTTCTTC.

This clone was observed a few times. For the CDR3, the DNA is TGTGCCAGCAGCTTTGGAGGGGGCCCGATGAACACTGAAGCTTTCTTT. Translating it yields CASSFGGGPMNTEAFF. The rearrangement uses TRBV5-8 and TRBJ1-1; the match to TRBD1 covers 7 bases. The CDR3 is 16 amino acids. V shed 2 bases and J 0 bases; nucleotides not matched to a gene: 7. The germline gives CDR1 SGHTS, CDR2 YDEGEE.

This chain links TRBV9 with TRBJ2-3; perhaps TRBD1 as D (5 bases). In germline, CDR1 is SGDLS, CDR2 YYNGEE. This CDR3 comprises 15 residues. V was pared by 0 bases and J by 1 base, with 9 bases between. The CDR3 is CASSVVVGGTDTQYF. For the CDR3, the DNA is TGTGCCAGCAGCGTAGTGGTAGGGGGCACAGATACGCAGTATTTT.

This clone was seen once. The V gene is TRBV15, the J gene TRBJ2-7, with D possibly TRBD1 on 6 matching bases. The CDR3 covers 12 residues. Germline CDR1 and CDR2: LNHNV and YYDKDF (reference sequence). With 5 bases removed from V and 4 bases from J, the gap between germline ends came to 9 bases. The CDR3 region is CATSGTGYEQYF. In DNA, the CDR3 is TGTGCCACCAGCGGAACAGGGTACGAGCAGTACTTC. Looking up the rest from reference TRBV15 and TRBJ2-7 gives the full variable domain: DAMVIQNPRYQVTQFGKPVTLSCSQTLNHNVMYWYQQKSSQAPKLLFHYYDKDFNNEADTPDNFQSRRPNTSFCFLDIRSPGLGDTAMYLCATSGTGYEQYFGPGTRLTVT.

This clone was counted once. The chain links TRBV19 to TRBJ2-1; maybe TRBD2 (7 bases). The ends were cut back, 4 bases at V and 4 bases at J, with 29 bases in the middle. Germline assignment: CDR1 LNHDA and CDR2 SQIVND (reference sequence). The CDR3 covers 20 residues. In DNA, the CDR3 is TGTGCCAGTAGTACCGACGGGGGGCTCAAGGGGAGAAACACGTACAATGAGCAGTTCTTC. This encodes CASSTDGGLKGRNTYNEQFF.

This chain connects TRBV27 to TRBJ1-2, with 8 bases aligning to TRBD1. Germline assignment: CDR1 MNHEY and CDR2 SMNVEV (reference sequence). The CDR3 is 16 residues long. The V and J ends lost 4 bases and 4 bases, in that order; junction bases with no gene match: 11. The CDR3 is CASSSLQGALGYGYTF. DNA for the CDR3: TGTGCCAGCAGTTCCCTCCAGGGGGCTCTAGGCTATGGCTACACCTTC.

V is TRBV19 and J is TRBJ2-1, with TRBD2 matching 7 bases. V gave up 4 bases and J gave up 5 bases; unmatched junction bases: 8. CDR1 LNHDA and CDR2 SQIVND come from the germline V gene (reference sequence). The CDR3 is 15 residues long. The CDR3 nucleotides read TGTGCCAGTAGTAAGCTAGCGGCAGTCGACAATGAGCAGTTCTTC. Translated, it gives CASSKLAAVDNEQFF.